One sample yielded the 3 T cell receptor beta chains listed below, sequenced in a study of regulatory and conventional T cells in RAG deficiency. Clones were sequenced by immunoSEQ multiplex PCR, and TCRdb holds only the in-frame ones, with some missing. The sample has 9,500 to 15,000 clones, approximately 94% seen once. The sorted regulatory T cells were CD4+, CD25-high and CD127-low, with genomic DNA sequenced. This same sample was also part of a study on regulatory T cells. That report notes: Amplification used 52 TRBV primers and 13 TRBJ primers.

The sequenced sample was CD127- CD25+ CD4+ Tregs sorted from blood. These receptors were collected from a human donor in good health.

V gene TRBV5-1 combines with J gene TRBJ2-1, with D possibly being TRBD2 (5 bases). Germline V gene lookup returns CDR1 SGHRS and CDR2 YFSETQ. Trimming stripped 6 bases from V and 7 bases from J, with 14 bases between. The CDR3 has 13 residues. The DNA for the CDR3 is TGCGCCAGCATGGGATTCCGGGGTAATGAGCAGTTCTTC. It codes for CASMGFRGNEQFF.

V and J are TRBV5-1 and TRBJ1-2; tentative D call: TRBD1 (6 bases). V was clipped by 2 bases and J by 0 bases, with 11 bases between them. CDR3 length equals 15 residues. Germline V lookup: CDR1 SGHRS, CDR2 YFSETQ. CDR3 sequence: CASSFLGGANYGYTF. The CDR3 DNA sequence: TGCGCCAGCAGCTTTTTAGGGGGAGCTAACTATGGCTACACCTTC.

The V call is TRBV5-6, the J call TRBJ2-1, with 10 bases aligning to TRBD2. J was trimmed by 8 bases and V by 5 bases; bases with no gene match: 7. The CDR3 is 14 residues long. Germline assignment: CDR1 SGHDT and CDR2 YYEEEE. The CDR3 DNA follows: TGTGCCAGCAGACCTGTCCTAGCGGGGGATGAGCAGTTCTTC. This gives the protein CASRPVLAGDEQFF.